These T cell receptor beta chains were read from a single sample in a study of PD-L1 blockade in urothelial cancer. The repertoire was sequenced with immunoSEQ multiplex PCR; TCRdb's copy has only in-frame clones and lacks some. The sample includes around 86,000 clones, around four fifths of them seen just once. The sequencing here drew on PBMCs, taken around atezolizumab (anti-PD-L1) treatment. These receptors all come from a man between 40 and 49 years old with urothelial cancer. The CDR3 runs from the conserved cysteine through the conserved F or W. A D gene is named only where the DNA matches it firmly. The listing skips clone size in some rows; elsewhere it reads once, few, many or a size class.

D,V,J,size,DNA,CDR3
.,TRBV4-1,TRBJ2-1,.,TGCGCCAGCAGCCGCGAACCCCAGTTGCGGCATGAGCAGTTCTTC,CASSREPQLRHEQFF
TRBD1,TRBV4-3,TRBJ2-5,.,TGCGCCAGCAGCCAAGAGAGAGTACAGGGGGGAAAGACCCAGTACTTC,CASSQERVQGGKTQYF
TRBD2,TRBV9,TRBJ2-3,.,TGTGCCAGCAGCGTAGAGCCCTACCAGGCTAGCGGCTTCACAGATACGCAGTATTTT,CASSVEPYQASGFTDTQYF
.,TRBV9,TRBJ2-7,once,TGTGCCAGCAGCGTTACAGCGGAGAGCTCCTACGAGCAGTACTTC,CASSVTAESSYEQYF
TRBD2,TRBV4-1,TRBJ2-7,.,TGCGCCAGCAGCCAAGTTCCGGGCGGGAGATCCTACGAGCAGTACTTC,CASSQVPGGRSYEQYF
.,TRBV7-3,TRBJ2-2,.,TGTGCCAGCAGCTTATTAGGGGCCGGGGAGCTGTTTTTT,CASSLLGAGELFF
.,TRBV7-3,TRBJ1-1,.,TGTGCCAGCAGCTTATTAATGAACACTGAAGCTTTCTTT,CASSLLMNTEAFF
TRBD1,TRBV5-7,TRBJ2-2,.,TGTGCCAGCAGCTTGCGTTTCTCGGACAGGGAAGGGACCGGGGAGCTGTTTTTT,CASSLRFSDREGTGELFF
.,TRBV7-9,TRBJ2-3,.,TGTGCCAGCAGCTTTTGGGTCGGGAGAACAGATACGCAGTATTTT,CASSFWVGRTDTQYF
TRBD1,TRBV7-3,TRBJ2-5,.,TGTGCCAGCAGCTTCTTCCCCGGGACAGAAGAGACCCAGTACTTC,CASSFFPGTEETQYF
TRBD2,TRBV19,TRBJ2-2,once,TGTGCCAGTAGTATAGTAGCGCTAGCGGGTCCCACCGGGGAGCTGTTTTTT,CASSIVALAGPTGELFF
.,TRBV2,TRBJ2-7,.,TGTGCCAGCAGTGATGGAGGTAACGAGCAGTACTTC,CASSDGGNEQYF
.,TRBV5-6,TRBJ2-3,.,TGTGCCAGCAGCTTGGACAGGGAAGAGGATACGCAGTATTTT,CASSLDREEDTQYF
TRBD1,TRBV28,TRBJ2-1,.,TGTGCCAGCAGGGGGACAGGGGTCAATGAGCAGTTCTTC,CASRGTGVNEQFF
.,TRBV15,TRBJ2-6,once,TGTGCCACCAGCTTCGGCTCTGGGGCCAACGTCCTGACTTTC,CATSFGSGANVLTF
TRBD2,TRBV7-2,TRBJ2-5,.,TGTGCCAGCAGCTTTTCGACTAGCGGGAGGTCGGAGACCCAGTACTTC,CASSFSTSGRSETQYF
TRBD1,TRBV29-1,TRBJ1-2,.,TGCAGCGTCCCCATGACAGGGAACTATGGCTACACCTTC,CSVPMTGNYGYTF
TRBD1,TRBV19,TRBJ2-7,once,TGTGCCAGTAGGGGGACAGCTGCCTACGAGCAGTACTTC,CASRGTAAYEQYF
.,TRBV2,TRBJ2-5,.,TGTGCCAGCAGCGCGCGCCTCGGAGAGACCCAGTACTTC,CASSARLGETQYF
.,TRBV5-1,TRBJ1-3,.,TGCGCCAGCAGCTTGGCCGGGAGGACGAACACCATATATTTT,CASSLAGRTNTIYF
.,TRBV11-2,TRBJ1-2,few,TGTGCCAGCAGCTTAGAAGGGGCCGTCTATGGCTACACCTTC,CASSLEGAVYGYTF
.,TRBV28,TRBJ2-2,.,TGTGCCGGAGGAACCCCGAGCACCGGGGAGCTGTTTTTT,CAGGTPSTGELFF
.,TRBV18,TRBJ2-5,once,TGTGCCAGCTCACCACAAGGGGGTCGGAGGCAACAAGAGACCCAGTACTTC,CASSPQGGRRQQETQYF
TRBD2,TRBV10-1,TRBJ2-1,.,TGCGCCAGCAGTGAGAGGGAGGGGTACAATGAGCAGTTCTTC,CASSEREGYNEQFF
TRBD1,TRBV28,TRBJ1-2,.,TGTGCCAGCAGACCGGACAGGGTGGATGGCTACACCTTC,CASRPDRVDGYTF
.,TRBV15,TRBJ1-4,.,TGTGCCACCAGCGGCCGGACTGTGGATGAAAAACTGTTTTTT,CATSGRTVDEKLFF
.,TRBV9,TRBJ2-7,.,TGTGCCAGCAGCGTAGATTCACGGGTATCGGGAGAGCAGTACTTC,CASSVDSRVSGEQYF
.,TRBV28,TRBJ2-7,.,TGTGCCAGCACGATGGTAGGGGCCGACTACGAGCAGTACTTC,CASTMVGADYEQYF
.,TRBV28,TRBJ1-1,.,TGTGCCAGCAGTTTAATTGGAGGGGAGAACACTGAAGCTTTCTTT,CASSLIGGENTEAFF
.,TRBV27,TRBJ1-1,few,TGTGCCAGCATGAGAGGGCCGGACACTGAAGCTTTCTTT,CASMRGPDTEAFF
.,TRBV7-9,TRBJ2-5,.,TGTGCCAGCAGCCCCCACGACAGTCCCCGAGAGACCCAGTACTTC,CASSPHDSPRETQYF
.,TRBV19,TRBJ2-7,once,TGTGCCAGTAGTAGGGGCCCCTACGAGCAGTACTTC,CASSRGPYEQYF
.,TRBV28,TRBJ1-3,.,TGTGCCAGCAGTTTTAATAAGGACAGCCGAAACACCATATATTTT,CASSFNKDSRNTIYF
.,TRBV11-2,TRBJ2-1,.,TGTGCCAGCAGCCCAAGAGGGAGCTCCTACAATGAGCAGTTCTTC,CASSPRGSSYNEQFF
TRBD2,TRBV18,TRBJ2-5,.,TGTGCCAGCTCACCAGGCCCGGGAGGAGAGACCCAGTACTTC,CASSPGPGGETQYF
.,TRBV11-2,TRBJ1-1,.,TGTGCCAGCAGCCCAGGGCCGTACGCTGAAGCTTTCTTT,CASSPGPYAEAFF
TRBD1,TRBV30,TRBJ1-2,.,TGTGCCTGGAGGGGACGCGGGACAGATCTTACAGCTAACTATGGCTACACCTTC,CAWRGRGTDLTANYGYTF
TRBD2,TRBV27,TRBJ2-3,.,TGTGCCAGCAGTCTCTCTAGCGGGGCGCTAGATACGCAGTATTTT,CASSLSSGALDTQYF
.,TRBV4-3,TRBJ1-2,.,TGCGCCAGCAGCCAAGATGTCAAGGGAGGGTTCTATGGCTACACCTTC,CASSQDVKGGFYGYTF
TRBD1,TRBV18,TRBJ2-2,.,TGTGCCAGCTCAAATCGGAGAACCGGACAGGGGCGAACCGGGGAGCTGTTTTTT,CASSNRRTGQGRTGELFF
TRBD1,TRBV28,TRBJ1-1,.,TGTGCCAGCGCCTCTCCGGGACAGGGGTTACACACTGAAGCTTTCTTT,CASASPGQGLHTEAFF
.,TRBV6-6,TRBJ2-3,.,TGTGCCAGCAGTTACGATATCTCGGTAGATACGCAGTATTTT,CASSYDISVDTQYF
.,TRBV6-5,TRBJ2-1,.,TGTGCCAGCAGTTACGAGGGAGTTAATGAGCAGTTCTTC,CASSYEGVNEQFF
TRBD2,TRBV30,TRBJ2-7,once,TGTGCCTCCGGGACTAGCGGACACTACGAGCAGTACTTC,CASGTSGHYEQYF
TRBD2,TRBV6-5,TRBJ2-3,.,TGTGCCAGCAGTTACTCAGCGGGAGGCGCAGATACGCAGTATTTT,CASSYSAGGADTQYF
TRBD2,TRBV29-1,TRBJ2-7,.,TGCAGCGTTGCTGGCCCATCTAGCGGGAGGCACAACGAGCAGTACTTC,CSVAGPSSGRHNEQYF
.,TRBV5-4,TRBJ1-2,.,TGTGCCAGCAGCTCAGGCTCGAACAGGGAAAGATTACGGGGCTACACCTTC,CASSSGSNRERLRGYTF
.,TRBV4-2,TRBJ1-3,few,TGTGCCAGCAGCCTACTATCTGGAAACACCATATATTTT,CASSLLSGNTIYF
.,TRBV28,TRBJ1-4,.,TGTGCCAGCAGTCGGGGCGGGGGATGGGAAAAACTGTTTTTT,CASSRGGGWEKLFF
TRBD1,TRBV11-3,TRBJ2-1,.,TGTGCCAGCAGCGCCCGGGGACAGGGGAGAAATGAGCAGTTCTTC,CASSARGQGRNEQFF
TRBD1,TRBV30,TRBJ2-5,.,TGTGCCTGGAGAGGCAGGGGGCGAGAGACCCAGTACTTC,CAWRGRGRETQYF
.,TRBV5-4,TRBJ2-5,.,TGTGCCAGCAGCTTGGAAGGGGGAGGGGAGACCCAGTACTTC,CASSLEGGGETQYF
TRBD1,TRBV4-1,TRBJ1-1,.,TGCGCCAGCAGCCAAGCCCGTACACAGGGGAAGCCTGAAGCTTTCTTT,CASSQARTQGKPEAFF
TRBD2,TRBV13,TRBJ2-1,.,TGTGCCAGCAGCACCCCGACTAGCGGGTCCTACAATGAGCAGTTCTTC,CASSTPTSGSYNEQFF